This entry describes one T cell receptor (beta chain). The data derive from a study of blood T cell repertoires in COVID-19. TCRdb keeps only in-frame clones here, not all; method: immunoSEQ multiplex PCR. The sample contains tens of thousands of clones, about 90% of which appear only once. Germline V gives CDR1 MNHEY, CDR2 SMNVEV (reference sequence). After removal of 6 bases from V and 4 bases from J, the junction contained 10 bases not matched to a gene. The CDR3 runs to 15 residues. The sequence was obtained from a man in his forties with COVID-19, enrolled during active disease. The specimen was peripheral blood. The chain carries TRBV27 and TRBJ2-3; the match to TRBD1 covers 7 bases. CDR3 bases: TGTGCCAGCAGATTCGACAGGGCTCTTCCAGATACGCAGTATTTT. Its translation is CASRFDRALPDTQYF.